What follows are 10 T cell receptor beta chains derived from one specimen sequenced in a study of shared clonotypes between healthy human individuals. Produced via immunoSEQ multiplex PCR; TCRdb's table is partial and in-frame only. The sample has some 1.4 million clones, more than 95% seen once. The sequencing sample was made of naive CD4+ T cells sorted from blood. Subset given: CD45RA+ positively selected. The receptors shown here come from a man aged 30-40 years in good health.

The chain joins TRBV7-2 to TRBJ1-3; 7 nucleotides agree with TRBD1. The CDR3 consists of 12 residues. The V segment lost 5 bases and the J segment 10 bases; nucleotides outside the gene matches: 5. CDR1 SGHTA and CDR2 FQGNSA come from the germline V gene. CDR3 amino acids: CASSTGEKTIYF. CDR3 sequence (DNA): TGTGCCAGCAGCACAGGGGAAAAGACCATATATTTT. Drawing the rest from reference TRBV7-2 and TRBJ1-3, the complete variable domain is GAGVSQSPSNKVTEKGKDVELRCDPISGHTALYWYRQSLGQGLEFLIYFQGNSAPDKSGLPSDRFSAERTGGSVSTLTIQRTQQEDSAVYLCASSTGEKTIYFGEGSWLTVV.

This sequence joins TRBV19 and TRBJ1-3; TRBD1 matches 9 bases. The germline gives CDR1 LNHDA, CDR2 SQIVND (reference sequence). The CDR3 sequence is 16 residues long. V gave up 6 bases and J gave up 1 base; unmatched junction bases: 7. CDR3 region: CASSDRDRVSGNTIYF. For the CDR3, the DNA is TGTGCCAGTAGCGACCGGGACAGGGTTTCTGGAAACACCATATATTTT.

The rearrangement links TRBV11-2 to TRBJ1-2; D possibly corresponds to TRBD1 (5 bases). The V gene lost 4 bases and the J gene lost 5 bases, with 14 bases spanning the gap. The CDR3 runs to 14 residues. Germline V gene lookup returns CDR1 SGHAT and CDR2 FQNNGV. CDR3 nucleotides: TGTGCCAGCAGCTCGGCAGGGCGGGCGTATGGCTACACCTTC. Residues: CASSSAGRAYGYTF.

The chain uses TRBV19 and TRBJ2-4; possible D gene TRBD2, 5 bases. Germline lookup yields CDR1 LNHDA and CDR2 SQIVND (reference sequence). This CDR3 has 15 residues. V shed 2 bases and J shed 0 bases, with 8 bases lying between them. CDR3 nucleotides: TGTGCCAGTAGTATAAGCGGCCCAGCCAAAAACATTCAGTACTTC. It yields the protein CASSISGPAKNIQYF. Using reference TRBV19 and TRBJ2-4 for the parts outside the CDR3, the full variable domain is DGGITQSPKYLFRKEGQNVTLSCEQNLNHDAMYWYRQDPGQGLRLIYYSQIVNDFQKGDIAEGYSVSREKKESFPLTVTSAQKNPTAFYLCASSISGPAKNIQYFGAGTRLSVL.

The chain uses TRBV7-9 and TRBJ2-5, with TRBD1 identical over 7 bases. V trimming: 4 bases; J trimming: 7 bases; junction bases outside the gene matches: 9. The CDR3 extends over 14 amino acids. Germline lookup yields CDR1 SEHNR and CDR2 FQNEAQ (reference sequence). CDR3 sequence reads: CASSSWDSTGTQYF. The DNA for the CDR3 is TGTGCCAGCAGCTCTTGGGACAGCACGGGGACCCAGTACTTC.

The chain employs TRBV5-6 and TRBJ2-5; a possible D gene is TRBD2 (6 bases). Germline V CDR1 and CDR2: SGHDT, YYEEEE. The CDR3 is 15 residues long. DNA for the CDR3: TGTGCTAGCGGCCCAGTAAGCGGAGGCCAAGAGACCCAGTACTTC. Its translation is CASGPVSGGQETQYF. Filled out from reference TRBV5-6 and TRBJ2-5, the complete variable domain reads DAGVTQSPTHLIKTRGQQVTLRCSPKSGHDTVSWYQQALGQGPQFIFQYYEEEERQRGNFPDRFSGHQFPNYSSELNVNALLLGDSALYLCASGPVSGGQETQYFGPGTRLLVL.

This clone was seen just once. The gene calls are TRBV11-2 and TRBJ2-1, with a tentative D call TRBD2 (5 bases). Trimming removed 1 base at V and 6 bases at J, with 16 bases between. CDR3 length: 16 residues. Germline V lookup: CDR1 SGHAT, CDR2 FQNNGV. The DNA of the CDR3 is TGTGCCAGCAGCTTAGTTCCCCGGGCCGCGGGCAATGAGCAGTTCTTC. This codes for CASSLVPRAAGNEQFF. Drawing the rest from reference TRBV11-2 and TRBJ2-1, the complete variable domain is EAGVAQSPRYKIIEKRQSVAFWCNPISGHATLYWYQQILGQGPKLLIQFQNNGVVDDSQLPKDRFSAERLKGVDSTLKIQPAKLEDSAVYLCASSLVPRAAGNEQFFGPGTRLTVL.

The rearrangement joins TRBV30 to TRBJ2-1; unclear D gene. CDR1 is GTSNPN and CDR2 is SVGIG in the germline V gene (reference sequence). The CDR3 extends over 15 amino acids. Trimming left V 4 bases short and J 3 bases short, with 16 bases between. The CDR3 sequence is CAWTGPPPLYNEQFF. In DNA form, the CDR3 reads TGTGCCTGGACCGGACCACCCCCGCTCTACAATGAGCAGTTCTTC.

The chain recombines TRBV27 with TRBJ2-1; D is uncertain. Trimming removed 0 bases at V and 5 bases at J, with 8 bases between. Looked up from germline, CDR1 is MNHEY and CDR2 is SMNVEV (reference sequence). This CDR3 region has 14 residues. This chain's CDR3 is CASSLSRPNNEQFF. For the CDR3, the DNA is TGTGCCAGCAGTTTATCGAGGCCAAACAATGAGCAGTTCTTC.

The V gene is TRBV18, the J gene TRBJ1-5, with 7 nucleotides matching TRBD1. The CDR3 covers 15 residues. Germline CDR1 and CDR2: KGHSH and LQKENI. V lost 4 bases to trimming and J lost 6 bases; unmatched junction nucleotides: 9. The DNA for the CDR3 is TGTGCCAGCTCACATAGACAGGGTTCGGGTCAGCCCCAGCATTTT. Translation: CASSHRQGSGQPQHF.